These T cell receptor beta chains were read from a single sample in a study of blood T cell repertoires in COVID-19. Data came from immunoSEQ multiplex PCR; TCRdb stores just in-frame clones and leaves some out. The sample contains tens of thousands of clones, almost 90% of which appear only once. The sample consisted of peripheral blood. The source is a human donor in a cohort sampled during active COVID-19. CDR3s include the opening cysteine and the closing phenylalanine or tryptophan. Each record gives: J gene, D gene, V gene, clone size, CDR3 DNA, CDR3 protein. A D gene is named only where the DNA matches it firmly. Size values are once, few and many counts, or a class for expanded clones, and some rows have none.

>TRBJ2-5|NA|TRBV5-1|NA
TGCGCCAGCAGCTTGGTCGGGGTCGGTCAAGAGACCCAGTACTTC
CASSLVGVGQETQYF
>TRBJ2-1|NA|TRBV4-3|NA
TGCGCCAGCAGCCAAGCCGCCGGGGCCTACAATGAGCAGTTCTTC
CASSQAAGAYNEQFF
>TRBJ1-5|TRBD1|TRBV4-2|NA
TGTGCCAGCAGCCAAGATGGGGAAAGGGGGCGGCAGCCCCAGCATTTT
CASSQDGERGRQPQHF
>TRBJ1-1|TRBD1|TRBV5-4|few
TGTGCCAGCAGCCCGACAGGGGGCGAAAACACTGAAGCTTTCTTT
CASSPTGGENTEAFF
>TRBJ2-2|NA|TRBV27|NA
TGTGCCAGCAGCACGACCACAGGGATGGCCGGGGAGCTGTTTTTT
CASSTTTGMAGELFF
>TRBJ2-1|TRBD2|TRBV9|NA
TGTGCCAGCAGCCTCTCGGCGAGCGGGGAGACCCCTGAGCAGTTCTTC
CASSLSASGETPEQFF
>TRBJ2-3|TRBD2|TRBV9|NA
TGTGCCAGCAGCACAACTAGCGGGGCTTCATATACGCAGTATTTT
CASSTTSGASYTQYF
>TRBJ2-7|NA|TRBV30|NA
TGTGCCGGGGGACGGGTGGGCGAGCAGTACTTC
CAGGRVGEQYF
>TRBJ2-7|NA|TRBV2|few
TGTGCCGATGGTGCGGCGGGGGAGCAGTACTTC
CADGAAGEQYF
>TRBJ2-1|TRBD1|TRBV5-4|NA
TGTGCCAGCAGCTTGGCCGGACAGGGGAGGACGCAGTTCTTC
CASSLAGQGRTQFF
>TRBJ2-3|TRBD2|TRBV9|NA
TGTGCCAGCAGCGTACCTAGCGGGGGGGCAACAGATACGCAGTATTTT
CASSVPSGGATDTQYF
>TRBJ1-6|TRBD1|TRBV12-5|NA
TGTGCTAGTGGTTTGCGGGGACAGGGGAAATCACCCCTCCACTTT
CASGLRGQGKSPLHF
>TRBJ2-4|NA|TRBV21-1|NA
TGTGCCAGCAGGACCAGGGGTGGTCGATACTTC
CASRTRGGRYF
>TRBJ1-5|NA|TRBV23-1|NA
TGCGCCAGCAGTCAATTCCCGTCCGGGATACAGCCCCAGCATTTT
CASSQFPSGIQPQHF
>TRBJ1-1|TRBD1|TRBV5-4|NA
TGTGCCAGCAGCGGACCGGGACAGAAGAACACTGAAGCTTTCTTT
CASSGPGQKNTEAFF
>TRBJ2-7|NA|TRBV7-8|once
TGTGCCAGCAGCTTACTCGGGGAATACGAGCAGTACTTC
CASSLLGEYEQYF
>TRBJ1-2|NA|TRBV24-1|NA
TGTGCCACCAGTGATCCCCTCTATGGCTACACCTTC
CATSDPLYGYTF
>TRBJ1-1|TRBD1|TRBV7-6|NA
TGTGCCAGCAGCTTAGGTGGACAGGGAACGAACACTGAAGCTTTCTTT
CASSLGGQGTNTEAFF
>TRBJ1-4|NA|TRBV19|once
TGTGCCAGTAGTGTCCGACAGACAACTAATGAAAAACTGTTTTTT
CASSVRQTTNEKLFF
>TRBJ2-3|NA|TRBV2|NA
TGTGCCAGTCTTAAGGGGGGGGTTTTCACAGATACGCAGTATTTT
CASLKGGVFTDTQYF
>TRBJ1-5|NA|TRBV6-2/TRBV6-3|NA
TGTGCCAGCAGTTACCCAGGGGTAAGCAATCAGCCCCAGCATTTT
CASSYPGVSNQPQHF
>TRBJ2-5|NA|TRBV11-2|NA
TGTGCCAGCAGCTTAGGGGACTTGAGACAAGAGACCCAGTACTTC
CASSLGDLRQETQYF
>TRBJ1-2|NA|TRBV19|NA
TGTGCCAGTAGCGAAGCCGGGACACAAGATGGCTACACCTTC
CASSEAGTQDGYTF
>TRBJ1-2|NA|TRBV5-6|NA
TGTGCCAGCAGCTTGGAGACAGGCTTCGCCTATGGCTACACCTTC
CASSLETGFAYGYTF
>TRBJ1-2|TRBD1|TRBV13|NA
TGTGCCAGCGGGACAGGGGGCTCCGGCTACACCTTC
CASGTGGSGYTF
>TRBJ2-1|NA|TRBV4-3|NA
TGCGCCAGCAGCCCCAGTCCAGGCCCAGACAATGAGCAGTTCTTC
CASSPSPGPDNEQFF
>TRBJ1-1|NA|TRBV7-8|NA
TGTGCCAGCAGCCGAGGACAAATAGGCACTGAAGCTTTCTTT
CASSRGQIGTEAFF